The 18 T cell receptor beta chains in this list originate from one sample, sequenced in a study of T cells in Graves' hyperthyroidism and ophthalmopathy. RNA transcripts served as the template for amplifying TCR beta CDR3 regions. RT-PCR in the first round (using the HTBI primer set) targeted the TCR CDR3. TCRdb reprocessed the multiplex PCR reads with MiXCR, giving one entry per CDR3 protein. Among around 250,000 distinct CDR3 sequences listed, approximately 23% were seen once. The source material was blood. The source of these receptors is a middle-aged woman with Graves' ophthalmopathy.

This clonotype has a count of ten or more. The rearrangement links TRBV20-1 to TRBJ2-5, with a tentative D call TRBD2 (6 bases). Trimming left V 2 bases short and J 4 bases short, with 26 bases between. There are 18 residues in the CDR3. The germline gives CDR1 DFQATT, CDR2 SNEGSKA (reference sequence). The CDR3 loop is CSARRQEGRPRYGETQYF. The CDR3, as DNA: TGCAGTGCTAGACGCCAAGAGGGGAGGCCCAGATACGGAGAGACCCAGTACTTC.

In its sample, this clonotype was seen many times. The CDR3: CSVEVGQETQYF. Here the CDR3 DNA reads TGCAGCGTTGAAGTGGGCCAAGAGACCCAGTACTTC. The chain is built from TRBV29-1 and TRBJ2-5; D remains unclear. The V end was cut by 1 base, the J end by 1 base, with 4 bases between. Germline V gene lookup returns CDR1 SQVTM and CDR2 ANQGSEA. This CDR3 has 12 amino acids.

V is TRBV29-1 and J is TRBJ2-7; D is undetermined. The CDR3 consists of 13 residues. Germline values: CDR1 SQVTM, CDR2 ANQGSEA. V was trimmed by 5 bases and J by 2 bases, leaving 13 bases between them. The CDR3 sequence is CSVQGPEAYEQYF. The CDR3, as DNA: TGCAGCGTTCAAGGACCCGAGGCCTACGAGCAGTACTTC.

This clonotype came up many times. The rearrangement joins TRBV6-5 to TRBJ1-1; possibly TRBD1 for D (5 bases). Germline V CDR1 and CDR2: MNHEY, SVGAGI. The CDR3 extends over 14 amino acids. The V end was cut by 5 bases, the J end by 4 bases, with 14 bases between. The CDR3 coding sequence is TGTGCCAGCAGTCCGTTCGGGACCCTCACTGAAGCTTTCTTT. It codes for CASSPFGTLTEAFF.

This clonotype was picked up many times. The chain employs TRBV9 and TRBJ2-5, with a tentative D call TRBD2 (6 bases). CDR3 length equals 15 residues. Germline CDR1 SGDLS, CDR2 YYNGEE. Trimming took 2 bases from V and 4 from J, leaving 15 bases between them. The CDR3 DNA follows: TGTGCCAGCAGCGTCGAGGGACTTGTAAGAGAGACCCAGTACTTC. It specifies CASSVEGLVRETQYF.

The chain combines TRBV28 with TRBJ2-5, with 12 bases lining up with TRBD1. Germline CDR1 and CDR2: MDHEN and SYDVKM. This CDR3 has 13 residues. The CDR3: CAGGQGARETQYF. The CDR3, as DNA: TGTGCGGGGGGACAGGGGGCGCGAGAGACCCAGTACTTC.

There are many counts of this clonotype. V usage is TRBV20-1 and J usage is TRBJ2-5; D is unresolved. Germline values: CDR1 DFQATT, CDR2 SNEGSKA (reference sequence). The CDR3 runs 11 residues. The V end was cut by 2 bases, the J end by 2 bases, with 3 bases between. CDR3 DNA sequence: TGCAGTGCTAGAAAACAAGAGACCCAGTACTTC. This translates into CSARKQETQYF.

This clonotype was detected many times. For the CDR3, the DNA is TGTGCCAGCTCACCTCCAGCGATGAACACTGAAGCTTTCTTT. It encodes CASSPPAMNTEAFF. The genes are TRBV18 and TRBJ1-1; D ambiguous. In germline, CDR1 is KGHSH, CDR2 LQKENI. The germline V and J ends were trimmed by 3 bases and 0 bases, with 8 bases remaining between them. The CDR3 is made up of 14 amino acids.

This clonotype has ten or more counts. The chain carries TRBV28 and TRBJ2-2; TRBD2 is a possible D gene (5 bases). Deletions cut 5 bases from V and 1 base from J, with 14 bases between. Germline V gene lookup returns CDR1 MDHEN and CDR2 SYDVKM. This CDR3 is built from 16 residues. The CDR3 region has the DNA TGTGCCAGCAGTCCGAATCAGGACTGGAACACCGGGGAGCTGTTTTTT. It is translated as CASSPNQDWNTGELFF.

This clonotype was detected ten times or more. The chain recombines TRBV6-2 or TRBV6-3 with TRBJ1-1; 7 bases match TRBD1. Losses at the gene ends were 4 bases for V and 5 bases for J; bases not matched to a gene: 22. This CDR3 comprises 19 residues. Germline loops: CDR1 MNHEY, CDR2 SVGEGT. The CDR3 region has the DNA TGTGCCAGCAGTTCAAGAAAGAGTGGGGGTGGACAGGTTCAGACTGAAGCTTTCTTT. As protein: CASSSRKSGGGQVQTEAFF.

This clonotype was observed at least ten times. The V and J genes are TRBV5-5 and TRBJ2-7, with D uncertain. Germline CDR1 is SGHKS and CDR2 is YYEKEE (reference sequence). The CDR3 spans 14 residues. With 4 bases removed from V and 0 bases from J, the gap between germline ends came to 11 bases. The CDR3 nucleotides are TGTGCCAGCAGCCCCGACCCCGGCTCCTACGAGCAGTACTTC. This encodes CASSPDPGSYEQYF.

This clonotype was counted many times. The chain employs TRBV7-8 and TRBJ2-2; 7 bases are shared with TRBD2. V dropped 0 bases and J dropped 1; count of bases not matched to a gene: 2. The CDR3 is 16 amino acids. Germline values: CDR1 SGHVS, CDR2 FQNEAQ. Written as DNA, the CDR3 is TGTGCCAGCAGCTTAGCGGGACTACTGAACACCGGGGAGCTGTTTTTT. It codes for CASSLAGLLNTGELFF.

This clonotype was seen ten or more times. The gene calls are TRBV5-1 and TRBJ2-7; D might be TRBD1 (7 bases). Germline V CDR1 and CDR2: SGHRS, YFSETQ. The CDR3 has 15 residues. The ends were cut back, 4 bases at V and 7 bases at J, with 21 bases in the middle. DNA of the CDR3: TGCGCCAGCAGCCCTACCTCGACAGGGACTGGGGAGCAGTACTTC. Protein product: CASSPTSTGTGEQYF.

The genes are TRBV25-1 and TRBJ1-1; possibly TRBD1 for D (5 bases). Between the trimmed V and J ends, which lost 1 base and 0 bases, there was a span of 12 bases. The V gene's germline CDR1 is MGHDK and CDR2 SYGVNS. The CDR3 has 16 amino acids. CDR3 loop: CASSESKGQLNTEAFF. The CDR3 nucleotides are TGTGCCAGCAGTGAATCGAAGGGGCAGTTGAACACTGAAGCTTTCTTT.

This clonotype was found many times. The V and J genes are TRBV28 and TRBJ2-7, with D possibly being TRBD2 (6 bases). V lost 5 bases and J lost 3, with 17 bases in between. Germline V gene lookup returns CDR1 MDHEN and CDR2 SYDVKM. CDR3 length equals 15 residues. CDR3 DNA sequence: TGTGCCAGCAGTGCACCGACCGGGAGTCACTACGAGCAGTACTTC. It yields the protein CASSAPTGSHYEQYF.

This clonotype has ten or more counts. The V call is TRBV7-3, the J call TRBJ2-5; D is tentatively TRBD1 or TRBD2 (6 bases each). CDR1 SGHTA and CDR2 FQGTGA come from the germline V gene. The CDR3 consists of 14 residues. V gave up 4 bases and J gave up 4 bases, with 13 bases separating them. CDR3 DNA: TGTGCCAGCAGCTGGGGGGCCCAGAGAGAGACCCAGTACTTC. This encodes CASSWGAQRETQYF.

The chain employs TRBV28 and TRBJ1-3, with TRBD1 identical over 7 bases. V was clipped by 5 bases and J by 3 bases; unmatched bases: 10. The CDR3 loop spans 16 amino acids. The germline CDR1 and CDR2 sequences are MDHEN and SYDVKM. The DNA for the CDR3 is TGTGCCAGCAGTAGGAACGACAGGGAACTTGGAAACACCATATATTTT. Its protein is CASSRNDRELGNTIYF.

This clonotype has at least ten counts. The chain carries TRBV20-1 and TRBJ2-7; 7 bases line up with TRBD1. This CDR3 comprises 13 residues. Germline CDR1 reads DFQATT; CDR2 reads SNEGSKA (reference sequence). V dropped 5 bases and J dropped 0; count of bases not matched to a gene: 4. CDR3 nucleotide sequence: TGCAGTGCTCGGACAGGTAGCTCCTACGAGCAGTACTTC. Translating it yields CSARTGSSYEQYF.